The 9 T cell receptor beta chains below were found in one sample sequenced in a study of cytomegalovirus exposure and HLA in healthy donors. Amplification used 60 Vbeta primers and 13 Jbeta primers. The protocol was immunoSEQ multiplex PCR, while the TCRdb copy is restricted to in-frame clones and leaves out a portion. Of 85,000 to 130,000 clones listed, more than 60% are singletons. The sequenced material came from PBMCs. The receptors originated from a man in his 60s in good health and CMV-seronegative.

The chain is built from TRBV21-1 and TRBJ1-5; the D call of TRBD1 is as the table states it, not checked on the DNA. TRBV21-1 is tagged as a pseudogene. The CDR3 is 17 residues long. The CDR3 sequence: CARNLGPKGYSNQPQHF. The CDR3 nucleotides are TGTGCCAGAAACCTAGGACCCAAGGGGTATAGCAATCAGCCCCAGCATTTT.

The chain combines TRBV4-1 with TRBJ1-6, with D perhaps matching TRBD1 (5 bases). CDR1 MGHRA and CDR2 YSYEKL come from the germline V gene. The CDR3 length is 17 residues. Trimming took off 2 bases at V and 8 bases at J, with 19 bases between the two ends. In DNA form, the CDR3 reads TGCGCCAGCAGCCAAAACCCCGGACAAGAGCTCCATTCACCCCTCCACTTT. Translating gives CASSQNPGQELHSPLHF.

The chain has TRBV7-2 and TRBJ1-2, with D possibly TRBD1 on 5 matching bases. The V end was cut by 7 bases, the J end by 2 bases, with 14 bases between. The CDR3 has 14 residues. Germline V gene lookup returns CDR1 SGHTA and CDR2 FQGNSA. The CDR3 DNA is TGTGCCAGCACGCGGGGCGGCAGCAACTATGGCTACACCTTC. Protein sequence: CASTRGGSNYGYTF. The whole variable domain, remainder taken from reference TRBV7-2 and TRBJ1-2, is GAGVSQSPSNKVTEKGKDVELRCDPISGHTALYWYRQSLGQGLEFLIYFQGNSAPDKSGLPSDRFSAERTGGSVSTLTIQRTQQEDSAVYLCASTRGGSNYGYTFGSGTRLTVV.

The V call is TRBV30, the J call TRBJ1-6; maybe TRBD1 (6 bases). Germline CDR1 is GTSNPN and CDR2 is SVGIG (reference sequence). The CDR3 consists of 15 residues. V shed 0 bases and J shed 9 bases, with 15 bases lying between them. CDR3 protein: CAWSVLIPGVSPLHF. CDR3 nucleotide sequence: TGTGCCTGGAGTGTATTGATCCCAGGGGTTTCACCCCTCCACTTT.

The V call is TRBV19, the J call TRBJ1-5; TRBD1 matches 7 bases. The J segment lost 4 bases and the V segment lost 5 bases, leaving 5 bases of the junction unmatched. The CDR3 spans 14 residues. In germline, CDR1 is LNHDA, CDR2 SQIVND (reference sequence). The CDR3 DNA sequence: TGTGCCAGTAGTCGAGGGACAGCTAATCAGCCCCAGCATTTT. Translating gives CASSRGTANQPQHF.

V and J are TRBV5-1 and TRBJ2-3; D call uncertain. The CDR3 extends over 16 amino acids. The germline V and J ends were trimmed by 4 bases and 0 bases, with 15 bases remaining between them. CDR1 SGHRS and CDR2 YFSETQ come from the germline V gene. CDR3 residues: CASSLLPSSSTDTQYF. The CDR3, as DNA: TGCGCCAGCAGCCTCCTCCCGAGCTCCAGCACAGATACGCAGTATTTT.

This chain links TRBV4-1 with TRBJ2-3; 12 bases fit TRBD2. There are 17 residues in the CDR3. Germline-derived CDR1 and CDR2 are MGHRA and YSYEKL. The ends lost 0 bases at V and 6 bases at J; junction bases unmatched: 7. This CDR3 is CASSQDSLAGGSDTQYF. DNA for the CDR3: TGCGCCAGCAGCCAAGATTCTCTAGCGGGGGGGTCGGATACGCAGTATTTT.

Worth noting for this clone: The same CDR3 is also encoded by other DNA sequences in this sample. V and J are TRBV5-1 and TRBJ2-2; D call uncertain. CDR1 SGHRS and CDR2 YFSETQ come from the germline V gene. Between the trimmed V and J ends, which lost 3 bases and 8 bases, there was a span of 11 bases. The CDR3 is 13 residues long. CDR3 sequence (DNA): TGCGCCAGCAGCTCAACGGTCACGGGGGAGCTGTTTTTT. This codes for CASSSTVTGELFF. Filled out from reference TRBV5-1 and TRBJ2-2, the complete variable domain reads KAGVTQTPRYLIKTRGQQVTLSCSPISGHRSVSWYQQTPGQGLQFLFEYFSETQRNKGNFPGRFSGRQFSNSRSEMNVSTLELGDSALYLCASSSTVTGELFFGEGSRLTVL.

The chain recombines TRBV9 with TRBJ1-2, with TRBD1 as a possible D gene (6 bases). Germline CDR1 and CDR2: SGDLS and YYNGEE. The CDR3 runs to 15 residues. Trimming took 0 bases from V and 10 from J, leaving 19 bases between them. CDR3 nucleotides: TGTGCCAGCAGCGTAGAGGGCCAGGGGCCCTCTGCCTACACCTTC. It yields the protein CASSVEGQGPSAYTF.